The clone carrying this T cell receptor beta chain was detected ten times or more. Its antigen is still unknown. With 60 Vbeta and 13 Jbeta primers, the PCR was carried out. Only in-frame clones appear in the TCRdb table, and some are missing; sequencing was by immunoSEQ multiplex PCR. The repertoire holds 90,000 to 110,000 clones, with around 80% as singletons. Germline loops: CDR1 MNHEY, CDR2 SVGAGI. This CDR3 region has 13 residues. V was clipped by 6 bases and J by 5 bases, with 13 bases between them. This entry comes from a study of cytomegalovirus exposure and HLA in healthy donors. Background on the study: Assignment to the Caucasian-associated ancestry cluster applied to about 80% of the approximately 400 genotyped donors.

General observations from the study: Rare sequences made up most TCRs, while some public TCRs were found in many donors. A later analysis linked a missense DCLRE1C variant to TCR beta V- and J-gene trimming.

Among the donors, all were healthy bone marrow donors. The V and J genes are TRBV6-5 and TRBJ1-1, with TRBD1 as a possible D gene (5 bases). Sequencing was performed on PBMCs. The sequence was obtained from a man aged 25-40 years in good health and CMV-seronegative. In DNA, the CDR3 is TGTGCCAGCAGCCCCCAGGGAGGGACTGAAGCTTTCTTT. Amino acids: CASSPQGGTEAFF.